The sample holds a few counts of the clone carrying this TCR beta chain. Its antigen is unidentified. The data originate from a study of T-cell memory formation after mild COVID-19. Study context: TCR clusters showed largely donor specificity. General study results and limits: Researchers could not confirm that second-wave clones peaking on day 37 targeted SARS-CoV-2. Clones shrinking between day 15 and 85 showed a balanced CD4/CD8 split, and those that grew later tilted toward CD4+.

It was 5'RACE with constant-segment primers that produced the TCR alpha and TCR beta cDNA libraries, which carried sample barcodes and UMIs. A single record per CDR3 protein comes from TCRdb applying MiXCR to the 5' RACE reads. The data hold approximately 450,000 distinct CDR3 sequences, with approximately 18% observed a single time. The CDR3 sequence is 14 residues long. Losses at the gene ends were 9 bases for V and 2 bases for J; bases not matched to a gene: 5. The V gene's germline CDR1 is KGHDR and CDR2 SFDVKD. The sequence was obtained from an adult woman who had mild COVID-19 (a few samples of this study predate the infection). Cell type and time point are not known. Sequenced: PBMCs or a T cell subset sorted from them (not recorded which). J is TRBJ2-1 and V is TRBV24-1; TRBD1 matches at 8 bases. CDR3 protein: CATQGAGTYNEQFF. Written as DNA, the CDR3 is TGTGCCACCCAGGGGGCAGGGACCTACAATGAGCAGTTCTTC.